This T cell receptor (beta chain) originates from a study of CD8+ T cells in alopecia areata (dated by TCRdb to 2016 to 2019). Background on the whole study: Treated patients were enrolled in an open-label pilot trial of oral tofacitinib, 5 to 10 mg twice daily, for moderate-to-severe alopecia areata. Patients received tofacitinib for 6 to 18 months and were then followed off drug for 6 months to check for delayed response and recurrence. High-throughput TCRbeta sequencing was used to examine T cell clonal expansion in alopecia areata in both the C3H/HeJ mouse model and human patients. On the human side, TCRbeta sequencing was run on scalp tissue and on sorted CD4+ and CD8+ peripheral blood T cells from healthy controls and from alopecia areata patients with either patchy or totalis/universalis disease. Patients on tofacitinib were biopsied at baseline and after 4 and 24 weeks of treatment, and several of the patients also had a later scalp biopsy. Scalp clonality was compared among normal scalp (n=4), patchy alopecia areata scalp (n=8), and alopecia totalis/universalis scalp (n=8). The RNA source kit depended on sample type: the PAXgene miRNA kit for fixed scalp, the miRNeasy kit for PBMCs, and the RNeasy kit for mouse skin. immunoSEQ multiplex PCR using 35 Vbeta forward primers and 13 Jbeta reverse primers was used to amplify TCRbeta CDR3 regions.

Preparation of the library involved the immunoSEQ multiplex PCR assay. RNA was extracted from all samples and reverse transcribed into cDNA as template for TCR sequencing. First-strand cDNA was synthesized with SuperScript III using a 2:1 mix of oligo-dT and random hexamers. A synthetic immune receptor repertoire was used to assess amplification bias, and residual bias was removed computationally. The study's processing was this. After raw reads were preprocessed to remove errors, the CDR3 was defined following IMGT conventions as running from the conserved cysteine to phenylalanine. Clonality was computed as 1 minus the Shannon entropy, with the entropy normalized by log2 of the number of productive unique TCRs. Whether scalp clones were CD4 or CD8 was inferred by matching scalp TCRbeta sequences against CD4 and CD8 repertoires sorted from blood. TCRdb provides this immuneACCESS table in a form limited to in-frame rearrangements. Some clones are lacking; in checked studies, under half of them reflect an unresolved V gene, and why the rest are absent is not known. V, J and clone size derive from that table, while D and trimming were established from the DNA sequence. The sample profile shows around 61,000 clones; 40% to 50% of them were found once. The ten most abundant clones make up about 18% of the sample.

With respect to this clone: The antigen it binds to is not known. Qualities for individual bases were not recorded, and no much larger clone is one base off.

The germline V gene encodes CDR1 SGDLS and CDR2 YYNGEE. The CDR3 spans 12 residues, from the cysteine through the phenylalanine. Just the 36-base CDR3 DNA is kept, in frame starting at base 1. Trimming removed 3 bases from V and 5 bases from J, leaving 8 bases between the germline ends. Interpreted using the paper, the time point label stands for: baseline before oral tofacitinib. From alopecia areata patients, peripheral blood was collected along with lesional scalp punch biopsies. After PBMCs were isolated by density centrifugation and stained for CD3, CD4 and CD8, a FACSAria was used to sort CD4+ and CD8+ T cells. What the study reported, not specific to this receptor: Scalp TCR repertoire analysis is complicated because resident alphabeta T cells in normal human skin are also sequenced, whereas mouse skin is dominated by gammadelta T cells. Compared with normal scalp, lesional scalp had higher clonality and more expanded CD8+ clones, particularly in alopecia totalis/universalis, a pattern that suggests antigenic drive. Shared TCR sequences between patients were less evident than in mice, which may be partly attributable to HLA diversity in the patient population.

This sequence uses TRBV9 and TRBJ2-5; no confident D gene assignment can be made. Source: CD8+ T cells sorted from blood, taken at week 0. This clonotype originated in a human donor with alopecia areata. Read as DNA, the sequence is TGTGCCAGCAGCGGGGGTTTGGAGACCCAGTACTTC. Protein translation: CASSGGLETQYF.